This record looks at one T cell receptor beta chain sequence and its context. What it binds is not known. The data were obtained in a study of beta chain features in type 1 diabetes. Study findings and constraints: All four CD4+ subsets of Type 1 diabetes patients contained TCRB CDR3s that were moderately but significantly shorter.

Since all of the isolated RNA was reverse transcribed, expressed TCRB transcripts were what got sequenced. Here immunoSEQ multiplex PCR was the method, and the copy in TCRdb shows in-frame clones only, minus some. The sample contains about 660,000 clones, 11% to 15% of which appear only once. This CDR3 has 15 residues. V gave up 0 bases and J gave up 5 bases; unmatched junction bases: 4. From germline, CDR1 is SGDLS and CDR2 YYNGEE. The sequenced material came from naive CD4+ T cells from blood. The rearrangement uses TRBV9 and TRBJ1-2; 10 positions match TRBD1. This receptor was identified in a man aged 18 to 29 with type 1 diabetes. In DNA, the CDR3 is TGTGCCAGCAGCGTAGGCCAGGACAGGGGGTATGGCTACACCTTC. Translated: CASSVGQDRGYGYTF.